This T cell receptor (beta chain) originates from a study of blood T cell repertoires in COVID-19 (TCRdb year 2020). For context, the study as a whole: Collaborator samples came from the United States, Italy and Spain and covered acute and convalescent phases of COVID-19. The prospective study material was composed of cDNA or gDNA derived from T cells, B-cell-depleted T cells, or PBMCs. Deeply sampled blood TCRbeta repertoires from subjects exposed to, actively infected with, or recovered from COVID-19 were included in the dataset. A freely available public database, intended as a resource for researchers studying the immune response to SARS-CoV-2, is where the repertoires were released. Samples were obtained from the ongoing ImmuneRACE study (first 160 participants) and from some 1,300 subjects provided by 6 global collaborators. The sample metadata nearly always contained a de-identified subject ID, COVID-19 status, age in years and sex. Where available, HLA class I and class II types were taken from metadata supplied by the sample provider and were not determined by assay-based typing. Findings and caveats that apply to the study as a whole: The quantity of clinical and demographic metadata differed by source and by participant and was supplied without curation.

TCRbeta CDR3 regions were amplified from genomic DNA using the immunoSEQ Assay, a bias-controlled multiplex PCR. On the authors' methods: Within the assay, amplification of reference gene primers was used to estimate how many nucleated cells each sample contained. To quantify the absolute abundance of each unique TCRbeta CDR3 rearrangement, sequence reads were collapsed and filtered. For each sample, productive Simpson clonality was calculated as the square root of Simpson's diversity index over productive rearrangements. TCRdb retrieved this table from immuneACCESS and kept in-frame rearrangements only. Not all clones are present; in checked studies, unresolved V genes account for under half, and no reason is known for the remainder. That table is the source of V, J and clone size, and D and trimming were worked out from the DNA. The sample yields about 99,000 clones; around 90% were counted once. The ten largest account for about 3% of the sample.

About this clone itself: No antigen is known for it. No base qualities exist here, and no much larger clone lies one base off it.

Whole blood was collected in K2EDTA tubes by collaborating institutions according to the institutions' own protocols. For TCRbeta analysis, collaborators shipped samples as frozen whole blood, isolated PBMCs, or DNA extracted from either of those sample types. CDR1 LGHDT and CDR2 YNNKEL were looked up in the germline V gene (reference sequence). V is reduced by 3 bases and J by 1 base, leaving a spacing of 6 bases between them. Counted from cysteine to phenylalanine, this CDR3 has 13 amino acids. Only the CDR3 DNA is retained, 39 bases long and in frame from the first base. The TCR was taken from a human donor in a cohort sampled during active COVID-19. The specimen was peripheral blood. The V and J genes are TRBV3-1 (or the pseudogene TRBV3-2) and TRBJ1-1; the D gene identity is not certain. CDR3 loop: CASSHFGNTEAFF. The DNA sequence follows: TGTGCCAGCAGCCATTTCGGGAACACTGAAGCTTTCTTT.